The rows below give T cell receptor beta chains drawn from one sample of a study of vaccination and CD4 T cells after COVID-19. TCRdb used MiXCR to reprocess the PCR reads, holding one entry per CDR3 protein. The sample yields some 25,000 distinct CDR3 sequences, 45% to 60% seen once. Here the sequenced sample was CD4+ T cells from blood, taken before SARS-CoV-2 vaccination. Every receptor here comes from a human donor who had recovered from COVID-19. Both conserved end residues are part of each CDR3. D genes are given only for firm matches. Clone size is stated in some rows and not others, as once, few, many or a class when expanded.

V,size,D,length,J,CDR3,DNA
TRBV7-7,NA,NA,12,TRBJ2-3,CASSQPGDTQYF,TGTGCCAGCAGCCAACCCGGAGATACGCAGTATTTT
TRBV27,NA,TRBD2,17,TRBJ2-1,CASSKWTSASSYNEQFF,TGTGCCAGCAGTAAGTGGACTAGCGCCTCCTCCTACAATGAGCAGTTCTTC
TRBV6-2/TRBV6-3,few,NA,13,TRBJ1-1,CASTRPSNTEAFF,TGTGCCAGCACCCGACCCTCGAACACTGAAGCTTTCTTT
TRBV7-8,NA,TRBD1,16,TRBJ1-1,CASSLAMGQGNTKAFF,TGTGCCAGCAGCTTAGCGATGGGACAGGGGAACACTAAAGCTTTCTTT
TRBV28,NA,TRBD2,15,TRBJ2-3,CASSFVREGRDTQYF,TGTGCCAGCAGTTTCGTACGGGAGGGCCGAGATACGCAGTATTTT
TRBV20-1,NA,NA,12,TRBJ2-5,CSAEWLQETQYF,TGCAGTGCTGAATGGCTACAAGAGACCCAGTACTTC
TRBV11-3,NA,NA,14,TRBJ2-1,CASSSGRGNNEQFF,TGTGCCAGCAGCTCTGGACGGGGAAACAATGAGCAGTTCTTC
TRBV28,few,NA,19,TRBJ1-6,CASSPMRTATSSYNSPLHF,TGTGCCAGCAGTCCGATGAGGACAGCCACGAGCTCCTATAATTCACCCCTCCACTTT
TRBV7-2,few,NA,13,TRBJ2-5,CASSLAGGGTQYF,TGTGCCAGCAGCTTAGCGGGCGGTGGGACCCAGTACTTC
TRBV18,NA,TRBD1,18,TRBJ2-5,CASSPPAQGVVGQETQYF,TGTGCCAGCTCACCACCGGCGCAGGGGGTCGTGGGCCAAGAGACCCAGTACTTC
TRBV7-9,few,TRBD1,15,TRBJ1-1,CASSLLPQGDTEAFF,TGTGCCAGCAGCTTACTCCCGCAGGGGGACACTGAAGCTTTCTTT
TRBV20-1,NA,TRBD2,12,TRBJ2-7,CSAGLAGSVQYF,TGCAGTGCTGGACTAGCGGGGTCTGTTCAGTACTTC
TRBV19,NA,TRBD2,14,TRBJ2-3,CASSALAITDTQYF,TGTGCCAGTAGTGCACTAGCGATCACAGATACGCAGTATTTT
TRBV18,NA,NA,14,TRBJ2-2,CASSQGVNTGELFF,TGTGCCAGCTCACAAGGGGTGAACACCGGGGAGCTGTTTTTT
TRBV10-3,NA,TRBD1,14,TRBJ2-7,CAAGEGTASYEQYF,TGTGCCGCTGGAGAGGGGACAGCATCCTACGAGCAGTACTTC
TRBV2,NA,TRBD2,15,TRBJ2-2,CASSGASGSSGELFF,TGTGCCAGCAGTGGTGCTAGCGGGAGTTCCGGGGAGCTGTTTTTT
TRBV2,NA,NA,16,TRBJ2-4,CASKDQGRGAKNIQYF,TGTGCCAGCAAGGATCAGGGCCGGGGAGCCAAAAACATTCAGTACTTC
TRBV19,NA,NA,14,TRBJ1-6,CASTPSPWDSPLHF,TGTGCCAGTACTCCTAGTCCGTGGGATTCACCCCTCCACTTT
TRBV20-1,NA,NA,12,TRBJ1-2,CSATRQAYGYTF,TGCAGTGCTACCAGACAGGCCTATGGCTACACCTTC
TRBV2,NA,TRBD1,14,TRBJ1-5,CASSGQGGNQPQHF,TGTGCCAGCAGTGGACAGGGCGGCAATCAGCCCCAGCATTTT
TRBV19,few,NA,14,TRBJ1-5,CASYDSYSNQPQHF,TGTGCCAGTTATGACAGCTATAGCAATCAGCCCCAGCATTTT
TRBV7-8,NA,NA,15,TRBJ1-1,CASSPGRGRDTEAFF,TGTGCCAGCAGCCCAGGGAGGGGTAGGGACACTGAAGCTTTCTTT
TRBV20-1,NA,NA,17,TRBJ2-3,CSAKGGYGLTLTDTQYF,TGCAGTGCGAAGGGGGGGTATGGACTTACACTCACAGATACGCAGTATTTT
TRBV19,NA,TRBD1,15,TRBJ1-1,CASSTSSGGNTEAFF,TGTGCCAGTAGTACGTCCTCAGGGGGGAACACTGAAGCTTTCTTT
TRBV12-3/TRBV12-4,NA,NA,14,TRBJ2-5,CASSLELAQETQYF,TGTGCCAGCAGTTTAGAGTTGGCACAAGAGACCCAGTACTTC
TRBV2,NA,NA,13,TRBJ1-1,CASSGQRNTEAFF,TGTGCCAGCAGTGGCCAGCGTAACACTGAAGCTTTCTTT
TRBV5-6,NA,NA,14,TRBJ2-5,CASSSKGAGETQYF,TGTGCCAGCAGCTCTAAGGGGGCGGGGGAGACCCAGTACTTC
TRBV9,NA,NA,18,TRBJ2-2,CASSVASFAGRNTGELFF,TGTGCCAGCAGCGTAGCTTCGTTTGCCGGGAGGAACACCGGGGAGCTGTTTTTT
TRBV20-1,few,NA,17,TRBJ2-3,CSATTPGIPRGTDTQYF,TGCAGTGCTACCACCCCCGGGATCCCTCGTGGCACAGATACGCAGTATTTT
TRBV7-2,NA,TRBD2,18,TRBJ2-5,CASSRLISAGGPGETQYF,TGTGCCAGCAGCCGACTTATTTCTGCGGGAGGGCCGGGGGAGACCCAGTACTTC
TRBV6-1,few,TRBD1,17,TRBJ1-1,CASSEGQGAPMNTEAFF,TGTGCCAGCAGTGAGGGACAGGGGGCACCCATGAACACTGAAGCTTTCTTT
TRBV7-3,NA,NA,14,TRBJ2-1,CASSLRPNGDEQFF,TGTGCCAGCAGCTTACGGCCCAACGGGGATGAGCAGTTCTTC
TRBV20-1,few,TRBD1,14,TRBJ1-5,CSARPTGADQPQHF,TGCAGTGCCCGCCCTACAGGGGCTGATCAGCCCCAGCATTTT
TRBV7-9,few,NA,12,TRBJ2-1,CASSLVGVEQFF,TGTGCCAGCAGCTTAGTAGGGGTTGAGCAGTTCTTC
TRBV7-2,few,TRBD1,14,TRBJ2-1,CASSFVTGNNEQFF,TGTGCCAGCAGCTTCGTGACAGGGAACAATGAGCAGTTCTTC
TRBV7-2,few,NA,14,TRBJ2-5,CASSLATSRETQYF,TGTGCCAGCAGCTTAGCGACCAGTCGGGAGACCCAGTACTTC
TRBV5-4,few,TRBD1,12,TRBJ2-3,CASRETGGTQYF,TGTGCCAGCCGCGAGACAGGGGGTACGCAGTATTTT
TRBV7-2,NA,NA,11,TRBJ2-7,CASRSFREQYF,TGTGCCAGCAGATCATTCCGAGAGCAGTACTTC
TRBV6-5,NA,TRBD2,18,TRBJ2-3,CASSYSPGLAGGADTQYF,TGTGCCAGCAGTTACTCCCCAGGACTAGCGGGAGGTGCGGATACGCAGTATTTT
TRBV20-1,NA,NA,13,TRBJ2-3,CSARVRTTDTQYF,TGCAGTGCTAGAGTGCGGACCACAGATACGCAGTATTTT
TRBV21-1,NA,NA,17,TRBJ2-1,CASSRKGGTSGSGEQFF,TGTGCCAGCAGCAGGAAAGGTGGGACTAGCGGGAGCGGTGAGCAGTTCTTC
TRBV27,few,NA,16,TRBJ2-3,CASSSLEGSFADTQYF,TGTGCCAGCAGTTCCCTCGAGGGTAGTTTCGCAGATACGCAGTATTTT
TRBV20-1,NA,TRBD2,14,TRBJ2-3,CSAAGLESTDTQYF,TGCAGTGCTGCGGGACTAGAAAGCACAGATACGCAGTATTTT
TRBV7-2,few,NA,15,TRBJ1-5,CASSRGLGGNQPQHF,TGTGCCAGCAGCCGGGGTTTGGGGGGCAATCAGCCCCAGCATTTT
TRBV5-1,NA,NA,12,TRBJ1-1,CASNRDTGPAFF,TGCGCCAGCAACCGGGACACCGGTCCTGCTTTCTTT
TRBV7-8,few,TRBD2,14,TRBJ2-5,CASGRRGEGKTQYF,TGTGCCAGCGGCCGTCGCGGGGAGGGGAAGACCCAGTACTTC
TRBV20-1,few,TRBD1,14,TRBJ2-5,CSASGTEYQETQYF,TGCAGTGCTAGCGGGACAGAGTATCAAGAGACCCAGTACTTC
TRBV2,NA,NA,15,TRBJ1-1,CASSEQGREKEGAFF,TGTGCCAGCAGTGAACAGGGTCGGGAGAAAGAGGGAGCTTTCTTT
TRBV28,once,NA,12,TRBJ2-7,CASSLTGFEQYF,TGTGCCAGCAGTTTAACCGGGTTCGAGCAGTACTTC
TRBV11-2,NA,NA,15,TRBJ1-2,CASSPTGSDGNGYTF,TGTGCCAGCAGCCCAACGGGGAGTGACGGAAATGGCTACACCTTC